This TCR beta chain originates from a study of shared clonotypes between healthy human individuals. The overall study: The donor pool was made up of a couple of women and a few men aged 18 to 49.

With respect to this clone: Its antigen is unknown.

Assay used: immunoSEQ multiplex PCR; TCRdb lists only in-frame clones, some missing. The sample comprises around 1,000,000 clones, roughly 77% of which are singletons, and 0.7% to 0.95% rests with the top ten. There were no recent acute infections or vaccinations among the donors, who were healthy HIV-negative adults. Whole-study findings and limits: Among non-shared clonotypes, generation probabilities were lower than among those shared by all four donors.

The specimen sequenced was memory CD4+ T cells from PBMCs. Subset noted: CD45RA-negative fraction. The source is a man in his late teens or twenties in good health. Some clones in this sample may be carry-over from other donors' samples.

The CDR3 DNA follows: TGTGCCAGCAGCAGATGGGACAGGGTGACTGAAGCTTTCTTT. It specifies CASSRWDRVTEAFF. This chain links TRBV9 with TRBJ1-1; 9 bases align to TRBD1. This CDR3 is built from 14 residues. CDR1 is SGDLS, CDR2 YYNGEE, per germline. After removal of 4 bases from V and 5 bases from J, the junction contained 6 bases not matched to a gene.